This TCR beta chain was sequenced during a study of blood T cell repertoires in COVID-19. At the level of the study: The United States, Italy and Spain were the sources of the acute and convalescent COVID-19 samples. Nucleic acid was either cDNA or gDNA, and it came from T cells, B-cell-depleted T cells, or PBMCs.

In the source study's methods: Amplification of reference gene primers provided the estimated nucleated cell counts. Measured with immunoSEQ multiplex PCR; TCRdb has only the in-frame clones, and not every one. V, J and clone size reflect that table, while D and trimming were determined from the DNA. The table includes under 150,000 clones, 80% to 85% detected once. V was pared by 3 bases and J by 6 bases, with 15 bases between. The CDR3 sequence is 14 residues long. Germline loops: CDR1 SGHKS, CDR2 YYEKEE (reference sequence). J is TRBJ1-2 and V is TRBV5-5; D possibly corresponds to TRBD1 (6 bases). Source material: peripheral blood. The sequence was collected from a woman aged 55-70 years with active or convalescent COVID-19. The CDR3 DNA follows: TGTGCCAGCAGCTGGGGGGGCTGGGGCGATGGCTACACCTTC. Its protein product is CASSWGGWGDGYTF.